Listed here are 31 T cell receptor beta chains from one sample, sequenced in a study of CD8 T cells in Susac syndrome (dated by TCRdb to the late 2010s). Library preparation employed the immunoSEQ multiplex PCR assay. RNA was extracted using the RNeasy kit, and roughly 0.5 to 1 ug of the RNA was reverse transcribed with random hexamers. TCRdb cleaned the public reads at Q25 with fastp, built clones with MiXCR and kept in-frame beta chains. Each CDR3 protein gets just one entry, which takes the most common genes and DNA from the rows behind it. This sample is represented by a few hundred thousand distinct CDR3 sequences; about 89% of them were singletons. The ten top clones hold 0.18% of the sample. The sequenced sample was CD8+ T cells from PBMCs. These receptor sequences come from a human donor with multiple sclerosis.

V gene TRBV9 combines with J gene TRBJ2-1, with D unclear. The germline gives CDR1 SGDLS, CDR2 YYNGEE. This CDR3 spans 11 amino acids. The germline V and J ends were trimmed by 4 bases and 7 bases, with 6 bases remaining between them. CDR3 protein: CASSQQNEQFF. The CDR3 coding sequence is TGTGCCAGCAGCCAGCAGAATGAGCAGTTCTTC.

V usage is TRBV7-3 and J usage is TRBJ2-3; TRBD2 agrees at 13 bases. V trimming: 2 bases; J trimming: 2 bases; junction bases outside the gene matches: 4. The length of the CDR3 is 17 residues. Germline CDR1 reads SGHTA; CDR2 reads FQGTGA. In DNA form, the CDR3 reads TGTGCCAGCAGCTTATCGGGACTAGCGGGACCCACAGATACGCAGTATTTT. It translates to CASSLSGLAGPTDTQYF.

Note on this clonotype: The germline gene is not matched at one end of the junction; a read error may be the cause. The chain couples TRBV5-1 to TRBJ1-2; a weak D match, TRBD1 (6 bases). This CDR3 contains 12 residues. From germline, CDR1 is SGHRS and CDR2 YFSETQ. For the CDR3, the DNA is TGCGCCAGCAGCACGGATCCCGGGGGCAAGGCATTC. This gives the protein CASSTDPGGKAF.

The chain employs TRBV7-2 and TRBJ2-1; 11 bases match TRBD2. This CDR3 is built from 19 residues. Germline values: CDR1 SGHTA, CDR2 FQGNSA. J gave up 5 bases and V 1 base, and 13 bases lay outside the gene matches. CDR3 protein: CASSLVFLAGGFPNNEQFF. CDR3 bases: TGTGCCAGCAGCTTAGTTTTCCTAGCGGGAGGATTCCCTAACAATGAGCAGTTCTTC.

The chain recombines TRBV12-3 or TRBV12-4 with TRBJ2-7; 7 bases align to TRBD2. The CDR3 runs to 13 residues. V shed 6 bases and J 7 bases; nucleotides not matched to a gene: 9. The CDR3 DNA is TGTGCCAGCAGCCCCTCGGGAGGAGGTGAGCAGTACTTC. Translated: CASSPSGGGEQYF.

The chain recombines TRBV5-6 with TRBJ1-2; D unresolved. Trimming stripped 6 bases from V and 4 bases from J, with 10 bases between. The CDR3 runs to 12 residues. Germline V gives CDR1 SGHDT, CDR2 YYEEEE. CDR3: CASTRSRYGYTF. CDR3 sequence (DNA): TGTGCCAGCACCCGGAGCCGCTATGGCTACACCTTC.

This chain uses TRBV9 with TRBJ2-1; a weak D match, TRBD2 (5 bases). This CDR3 is 14 amino acids long. Looked up from germline, CDR1 is SGDLS and CDR2 is YYNGEE. The germline V and J ends were trimmed by 6 bases and 0 bases, with 10 bases remaining between them. In nucleotides, the CDR3 is TGTGCCAGCACGGGGAGTAGCTCCTACAATGAGCAGTTCTTC. As protein: CASTGSSSYNEQFF.

The J gene is TRBJ1-1, the V gene TRBV9; D uncertain. CDR3 length equals 14 residues. V was shortened by 0 bases and J by 4 bases, with 10 bases between the two germline ends. The germline CDR1 and CDR2 sequences are SGDLS and YYNGEE. Written as DNA, the CDR3 is TGTGCCAGCAGCGTAGAGGCGATCTCCACTGAAGCTTTCTTT. This encodes CASSVEAISTEAFF.

V usage is TRBV18 and J usage is TRBJ1-3; D perhaps matches TRBD1 (6 bases). This CDR3 has 16 amino acids. V was clipped by 6 bases and J by 3 bases, with 18 bases between them. Germline-derived CDR1 and CDR2 are KGHSH and LQKENI. CDR3 residues: CASSPFSGVGGNTIYF. The CDR3, as DNA: TGTGCCAGCTCCCCCTTCTCAGGGGTCGGTGGAAACACCATATATTTT. Based on the CDR3 plus reference TRBV18 and TRBJ1-3, the full variable domain is NAGVMQNPRHLVRRRGQEARLRCSPMKGHSHVYWYRQLPEEGLKFMVYLQKENIIDESGMPKERFSAEFPKEGPSILRIQQVVRGDSAAYFCASSPFSGVGGNTIYFGEGSWLTVV.

The rearrangement links TRBV30 to TRBJ2-2; D may be TRBD1 (5 bases). V dropped 2 bases and J dropped 8 bases, with 9 bases sitting between them. The CDR3 is 12 amino acids. Per the germline V gene, CDR1 is GTSNPN and CDR2 is SVGIG (reference sequence). The CDR3 here is CAWSTRVGELFF. The DNA of the CDR3 is TGTGCCTGGAGTACCAGGGTTGGGGAGCTGTTTTTT.

The chain has TRBV7-8 and TRBJ1-6; 8 bases are shared with TRBD1. CDR3 length: 14 residues. Germline loops: CDR1 SGHVS, CDR2 FQNEAQ. The J segment lost 10 bases and the V segment lost 4 bases, leaving 6 bases of the junction unmatched. The CDR3 protein is CASSSGQGRSPLHF. CDR3 nucleotides: TGTGCCAGCAGCTCCGGACAGGGAAGATCACCCCTCCACTTT.

The rearrangement uses TRBV7-9 and TRBJ1-1, with TRBD1 matching 8 bases. From germline, CDR1 is SEHNR and CDR2 FQNEAQ (reference sequence). V lost 5 bases, J lost 6 bases, and 11 bases stayed unmatched. The CDR3 sequence is 15 residues long. For the CDR3, the DNA is TGTGCCAGCAGCCTCTATGACCAGGGGGCCGCTGAAGCTTTCTTT. Its protein product is CASSLYDQGAAEAFF.

The chain carries TRBV6-1 and TRBJ2-2; D may correspond to TRBD1 or TRBD2 (7 bases each). With 8 bases removed from V and 0 bases from J, the gap between germline ends came to 19 bases. Germline V gives CDR1 MNHNS, CDR2 SASEGT. The CDR3 totals 17 residues. The DNA of the CDR3 is TGTGCCAGCCGTCCGGGAGCGGGACAGCCGAACACCGGGGAGCTGTTTTTT. Protein product: CASRPGAGQPNTGELFF.

This clonotype was observed once. This chain joins TRBV7-9 and TRBJ2-7; D is perhaps TRBD1 (6 bases). The germline gives CDR1 SEHNR, CDR2 FQNEAQ (reference sequence). V lost 5 bases, J lost 6 bases, and 14 bases lay in between. The CDR3 has 13 residues. For the CDR3, the DNA is TGTGCCAGCAGCAGGACAGAATCCATCGAGCAGTACTTC. Protein sequence: CASSRTESIEQYF.

V and J are TRBV24-1 and TRBJ2-3, with D perhaps TRBD2 (5 bases). The CDR3 is 16 amino acids. Germline loops: CDR1 KGHDR, CDR2 SFDVKD. The V gene lost 0 bases and the J gene lost 2 bases, with 11 bases spanning the gap. Here the CDR3 DNA reads TGTGCCACCAGTGATTTGCCGACCGGGAACACAGATACGCAGTATTTT. Encoded protein: CATSDLPTGNTDTQYF.

This clonotype is a singleton in its sample. This chain links TRBV9 with TRBJ1-1, with D perhaps matching TRBD1 (5 bases). This CDR3 spans 16 amino acids. V lost 4 bases and J 1 base, leaving 17 bases between the germline ends. Germline CDR1 reads SGDLS; CDR2 reads YYNGEE. CDR3 protein: CASSPGAAPRNTEAFF. In DNA form, the CDR3 reads TGTGCCAGCAGCCCCGGGGCCGCGCCCAGGAACACTGAAGCTTTCTTT.

The chain recombines TRBV4-3 with TRBJ2-7; D remains unclear. Between the trimmed V and J ends, which lost 1 base and 6 bases, there was a span of 10 bases. The CDR3 length is 13 residues. In germline, CDR1 is LGHNA, CDR2 YSLEER. CDR3 coding DNA: TGCGCCAGCAGCCAAGCGCGTTGGTCCGAGCAGTACTTC. Residues: CASSQARWSEQYF.

The chain is built from TRBV6-2 or TRBV6-3 and TRBJ2-1; 9 positions agree with TRBD2. Germline assignment: CDR1 MNHEY and CDR2 SVGEGT. The CDR3 totals 17 residues. Unmatched junction bases numbered 6, after V lost 0 bases and J lost 3 bases. The CDR3 region is CASSYSATLAGYNEQFF. DNA of the CDR3: TGTGCCAGCAGTTACTCGGCCACACTAGCGGGCTACAATGAGCAGTTCTTC.

The chain links TRBV4-3 to TRBJ2-4; tentatively, D is TRBD1 (9 bases). CDR1 LGHNA and CDR2 YSLEER come from the germline V gene. This CDR3 spans 16 amino acids. The V gene lost 0 bases and the J gene lost 7 bases, with 16 bases spanning the gap. The CDR3 here is CASSQDSGTGLNIQYF. In nucleotides, the CDR3 is TGCGCCAGCAGCCAAGATAGCGGGACAGGGCTTAACATTCAGTACTTC.

This chain uses TRBV30 with TRBJ1-5; D not resolved. The CDR3 extends over 12 amino acids. Germline V gene data show CDR1 as GTSNPN and CDR2 as SVGIG (reference sequence). Trimming stripped 1 base from V and 8 bases from J, with 9 bases between. This CDR3 reads CAWSANGKPQHF. The CDR3, as DNA: TGTGCCTGGAGTGCCAATGGGAAGCCCCAGCATTTT.

This clonotype has only a few counts. This chain joins TRBV6-6 and TRBJ2-7; D could derive from TRBD1 or TRBD2 (6 bases each). Looked up from germline, CDR1 is MNHNY and CDR2 is SVGAGI (reference sequence). This CDR3 is 14 amino acids long. V gave up 8 bases and J gave up 2 bases, with 16 bases separating them. In nucleotides, the CDR3 is TGTGCCAGCTCGCCTTCCGGGGGCCCCTACGAGCAGTACTTC. This sequence encodes CASSPSGGPYEQYF.

This chain connects TRBV9 to TRBJ1-2; D is unclear. Trimming shortened V by 0 bases and J by 8 bases, and 17 bases separated the two germline ends. CDR3 length equals 15 residues. CDR1 is SGDLS, CDR2 YYNGEE, per germline. The CDR3 protein is CASSVEDQPRGGYTF. Here the CDR3 DNA reads TGTGCCAGCAGCGTAGAGGACCAACCACGCGGCGGCTACACCTTC.

The chain employs TRBV20-1 and TRBJ2-1; TRBD2 matches at 13 bases. Germline V gene data show CDR1 as DFQATT and CDR2 as SNEGSKA (reference sequence). CDR3 length: 15 residues. Unmatched junction bases numbered 6, after V lost 4 bases and J lost 6 bases. The CDR3 here is CSAKPGLAGPNEQFF. CDR3 DNA: TGCAGTGCTAAACCGGGACTAGCGGGGCCCAATGAGCAGTTCTTC.

This clonotype was seen only once. Sequence at one end of the junction differs from germline and may be a read error. V is TRBV7-9 and J is TRBJ2-7; no clear D gene. The CDR3 contains 11 residues. Germline V gene sequence: CDR1 SEHNR, CDR2 FQNEAQ (reference sequence). The CDR3 nucleotides are TGTGCCGGCAGTCTGTCTGGGGAGCAGTACTTC. Protein sequence: CAGSLSGEQYF.

The genes are TRBV6-5 and TRBJ2-5; D is ambiguous. Germline V gene lookup returns CDR1 MNHEY and CDR2 SVGAGI. Between the trimmed V and J ends, which lost 2 bases and 1 base, there was a span of 11 bases. The CDR3 runs 15 residues. DNA for the CDR3: TGTGCCAGCAGTTACCCGGTGGAATCCCAAGAGACCCAGTACTTC. This encodes CASSYPVESQETQYF.

The gene calls are TRBV4-3 and TRBJ2-3, with 15 bases lining up with TRBD2. The CDR3 extends over 16 amino acids. In germline, CDR1 is LGHNA, CDR2 YSLEER. Trimming at V came to 4 bases and at J to 3 bases, leaving 2 bases not matched to a gene. This CDR3 reads CASSRTSGGATDTQYF. For the CDR3, the DNA is TGCGCCAGCAGCCGGACTAGCGGGGGGGCGACAGATACGCAGTATTTT.

J is TRBJ1-5 and V is TRBV15; 9 nucleotides match TRBD1. This CDR3 spans 16 amino acids. V gave up 1 base and J gave up 5 bases; unmatched junction bases: 6. CDR1 and CDR2 from the germline V gene are LNHNV and YYDKDF (reference sequence). The CDR3, as DNA: TGTGCCACCAGCAGAGGGCCGGGACAGGGCGATCAGCCCCAGCATTTT. Translating it yields CATSRGPGQGDQPQHF.

V and J are TRBV20-1 and TRBJ2-7; D is unresolved. V was shortened by 0 bases and J by 4 bases, with 10 bases between the two germline ends. The CDR3 is made up of 13 amino acids. Germline CDR1 reads DFQATT; CDR2 reads SNEGSKA (reference sequence). Here the CDR3 DNA reads TGCAGTGCTAGAGATAGGGTAAGGTACGAGCAGTACTTC. Amino acids: CSARDRVRYEQYF.

CDR3 bases: TGTGCCACCAGCTCCCGGGGCAGGCTTGAGCAGTACTTC. Its protein product is CATSSRGRLEQYF. The gene calls are TRBV15 and TRBJ2-7; D is tentatively TRBD1 or TRBD2 (5 bases each). Trimming removed 5 bases at V and 7 bases at J, with 15 bases between. This CDR3 is 13 amino acids long. Germline CDR1 is LNHNV and CDR2 is YYDKDF (reference sequence).

The rearrangement links TRBV12-3 or TRBV12-4 to TRBJ2-3; 13 bases agree with TRBD2. This CDR3 has 15 residues. The V segment lost 6 bases and the J segment 4 bases; nucleotides outside the gene matches: 4. This chain's CDR3 is CASSPLAGGPDTQYF. The CDR3 nucleotides read TGTGCCAGCAGCCCACTAGCGGGGGGGCCAGATACGCAGTATTTT.

The chain employs TRBV6-5 and TRBJ1-1; weak D call: TRBD1 (6 bases). Trimming shortened V by 4 bases and J by 1 base, and 10 bases separated the two germline ends. The CDR3 totals 14 residues. The germline gives CDR1 MNHEY, CDR2 SVGAGI. CDR3 in DNA: TGTGCCAGCAGTTCTTGGACAGCGAACACTGAAGCTTTCTTT. It specifies CASSSWTANTEAFF.